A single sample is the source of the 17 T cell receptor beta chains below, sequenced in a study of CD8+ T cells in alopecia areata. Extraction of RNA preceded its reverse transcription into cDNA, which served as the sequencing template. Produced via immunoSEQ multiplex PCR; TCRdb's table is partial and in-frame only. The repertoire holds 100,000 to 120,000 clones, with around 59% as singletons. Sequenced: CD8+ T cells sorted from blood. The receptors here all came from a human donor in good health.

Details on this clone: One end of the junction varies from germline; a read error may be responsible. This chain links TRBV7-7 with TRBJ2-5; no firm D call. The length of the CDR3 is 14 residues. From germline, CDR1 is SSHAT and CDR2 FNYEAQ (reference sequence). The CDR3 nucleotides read TGTGCTAGCAGCTTCTCTAGAACCGAAGAGACCCAGTACTTC. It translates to CASSFSRTEETQYF.

The CDR3 DNA is TGTGCCAGCAGCCCGAGCGGAGGGGCCGGGGAGCTGTTTTTT. The encoded protein is CASSPSGGAGELFF. The chain has TRBV9 and TRBJ2-2, with D maybe TRBD2 (6 bases). V was shortened by 4 bases and J by 6 bases, with 13 bases between the two germline ends. Germline-derived CDR1 and CDR2 are SGDLS and YYNGEE. The CDR3 covers 14 residues.

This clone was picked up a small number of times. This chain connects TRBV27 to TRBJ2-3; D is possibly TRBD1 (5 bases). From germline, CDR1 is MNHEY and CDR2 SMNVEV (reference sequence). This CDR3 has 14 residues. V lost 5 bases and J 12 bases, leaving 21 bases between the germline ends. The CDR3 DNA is TGTGCCAGCAGTCCAAGCAGGGTATTTAATCCCCAGTATTTT. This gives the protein CASSPSRVFNPQYF.

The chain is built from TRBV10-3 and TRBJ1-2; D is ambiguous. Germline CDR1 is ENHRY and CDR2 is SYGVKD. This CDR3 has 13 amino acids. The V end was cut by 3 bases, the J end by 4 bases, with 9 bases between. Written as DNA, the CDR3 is TGTGCCATCAGTGAAGCAGGAACCTATGGCTACACCTTC. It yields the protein CAISEAGTYGYTF.

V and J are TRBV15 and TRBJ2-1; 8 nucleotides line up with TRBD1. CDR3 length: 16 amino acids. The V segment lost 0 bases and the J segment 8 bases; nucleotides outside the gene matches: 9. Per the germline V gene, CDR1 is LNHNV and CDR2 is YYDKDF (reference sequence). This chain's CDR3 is CATSRDRDRLQDEQFF. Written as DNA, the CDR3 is TGTGCCACCAGCAGAGATCGGGACAGGCTTCAGGATGAGCAGTTCTTC.

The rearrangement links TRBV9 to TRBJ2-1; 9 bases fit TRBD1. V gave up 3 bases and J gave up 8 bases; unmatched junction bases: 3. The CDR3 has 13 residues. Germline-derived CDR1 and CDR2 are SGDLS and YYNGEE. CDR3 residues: CASSADRGDEQFF. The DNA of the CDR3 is TGTGCCAGCAGCGCGGACAGGGGAGATGAGCAGTTCTTC.

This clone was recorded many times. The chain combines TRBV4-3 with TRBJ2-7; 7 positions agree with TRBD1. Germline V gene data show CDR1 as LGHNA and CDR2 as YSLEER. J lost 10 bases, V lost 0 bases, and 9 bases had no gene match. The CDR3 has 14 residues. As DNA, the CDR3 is TGCGCCAGCAGCCAAGATTCCGGGACAGCGTTCCAGTACTTC. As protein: CASSQDSGTAFQYF.

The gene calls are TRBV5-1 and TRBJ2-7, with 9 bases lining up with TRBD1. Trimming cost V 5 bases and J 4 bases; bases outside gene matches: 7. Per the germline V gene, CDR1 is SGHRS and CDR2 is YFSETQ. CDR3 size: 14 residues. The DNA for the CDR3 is TGCGCCAGCAGTTACCGGGACAGGGCATACGAGCAGTACTTC. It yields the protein CASSYRDRAYEQYF.

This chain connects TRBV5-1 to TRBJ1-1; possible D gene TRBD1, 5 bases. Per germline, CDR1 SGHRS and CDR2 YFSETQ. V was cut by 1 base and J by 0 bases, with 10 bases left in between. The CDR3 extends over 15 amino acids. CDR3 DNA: TGCGCCAGCAGCTTGAGGGACGGATTGAACACTGAAGCTTTCTTT. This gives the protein CASSLRDGLNTEAFF.

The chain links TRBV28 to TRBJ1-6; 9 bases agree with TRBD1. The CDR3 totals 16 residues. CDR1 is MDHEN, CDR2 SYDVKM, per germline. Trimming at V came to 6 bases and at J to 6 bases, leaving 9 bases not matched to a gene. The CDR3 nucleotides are TGTGCCAGCAGCGCCGGGACAGGGCCCCCTAATTCACCCCTCCACTTT. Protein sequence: CASSAGTGPPNSPLHF.

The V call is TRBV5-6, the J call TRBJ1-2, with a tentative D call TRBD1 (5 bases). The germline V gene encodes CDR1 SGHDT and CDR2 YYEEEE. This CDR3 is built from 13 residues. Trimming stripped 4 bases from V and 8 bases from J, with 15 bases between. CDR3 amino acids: CASSPGGMRGYTF. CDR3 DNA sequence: TGTGCCAGCAGCCCCGGGGGGATGAGGGGCTACACCTTC.

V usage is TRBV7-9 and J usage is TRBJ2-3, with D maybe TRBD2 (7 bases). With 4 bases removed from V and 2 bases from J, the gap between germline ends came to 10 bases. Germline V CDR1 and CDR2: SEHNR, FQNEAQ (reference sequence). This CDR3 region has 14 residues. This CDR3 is CASSWGGHTDTQYF. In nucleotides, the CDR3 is TGTGCCAGCAGCTGGGGGGGACACACAGATACGCAGTATTTT.

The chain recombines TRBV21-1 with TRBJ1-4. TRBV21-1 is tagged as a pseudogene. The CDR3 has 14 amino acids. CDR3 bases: TGTGCCAGCAGCAAAAAGGACGTCTGGCTGAAACTGTTTTTT. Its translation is CASSKKDVWLKLFF.

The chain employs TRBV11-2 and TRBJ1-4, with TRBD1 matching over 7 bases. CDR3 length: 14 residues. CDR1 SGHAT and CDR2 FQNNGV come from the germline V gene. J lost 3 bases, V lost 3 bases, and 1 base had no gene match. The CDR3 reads CASSLGQSNEKLFF. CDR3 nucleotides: TGTGCCAGCAGCTTGGGACAGTCTAATGAAAAACTGTTTTTT.

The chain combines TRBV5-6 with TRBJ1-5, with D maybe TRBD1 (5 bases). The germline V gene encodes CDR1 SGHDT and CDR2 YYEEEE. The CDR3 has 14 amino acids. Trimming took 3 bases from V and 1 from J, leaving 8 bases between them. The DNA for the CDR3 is TGTGCCAGCAGCTGGGGACTCAGCAATCAGCCCCAGCATTTT. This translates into CASSWGLSNQPQHF.

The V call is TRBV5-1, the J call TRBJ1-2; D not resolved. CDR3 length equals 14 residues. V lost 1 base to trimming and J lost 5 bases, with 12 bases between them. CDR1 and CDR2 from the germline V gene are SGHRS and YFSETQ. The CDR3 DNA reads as TGCGCCAGCAGCTTGAGAGTTGGGCCTTATGGCTACACCTTC. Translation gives CASSLRVGPYGYTF.

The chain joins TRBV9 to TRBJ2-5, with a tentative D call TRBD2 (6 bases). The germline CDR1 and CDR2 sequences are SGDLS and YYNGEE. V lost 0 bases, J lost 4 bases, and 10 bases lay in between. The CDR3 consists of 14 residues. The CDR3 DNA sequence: TGTGCCAGCAGCGTAGACGCGGGGACAGAGACCCAGTACTTC. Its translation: CASSVDAGTETQYF.